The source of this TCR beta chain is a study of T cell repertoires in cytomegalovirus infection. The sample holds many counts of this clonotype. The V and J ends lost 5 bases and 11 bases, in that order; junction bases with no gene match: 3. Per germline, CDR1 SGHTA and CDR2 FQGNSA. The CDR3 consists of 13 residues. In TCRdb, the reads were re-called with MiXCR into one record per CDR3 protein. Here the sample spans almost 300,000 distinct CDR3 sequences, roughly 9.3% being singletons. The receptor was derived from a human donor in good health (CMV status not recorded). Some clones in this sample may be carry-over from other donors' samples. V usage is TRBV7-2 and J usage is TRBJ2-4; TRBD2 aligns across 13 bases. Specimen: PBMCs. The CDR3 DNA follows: TGTGCCAGCAGCGAGGGACTAGCGGGGCTTCAGTACTTC. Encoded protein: CASSEGLAGLQYF.